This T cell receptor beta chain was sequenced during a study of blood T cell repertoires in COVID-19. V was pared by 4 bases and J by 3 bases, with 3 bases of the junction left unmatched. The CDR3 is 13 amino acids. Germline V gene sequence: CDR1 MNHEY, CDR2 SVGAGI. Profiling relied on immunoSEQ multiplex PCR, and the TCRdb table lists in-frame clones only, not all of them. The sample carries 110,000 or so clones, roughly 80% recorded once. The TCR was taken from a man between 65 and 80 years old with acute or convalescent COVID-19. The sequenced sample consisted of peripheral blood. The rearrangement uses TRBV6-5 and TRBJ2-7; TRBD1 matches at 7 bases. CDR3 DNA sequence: TGTGCCAGCAGTTCCGGGACAGACTACGAGCAGTACTTC. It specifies CASSSGTDYEQYF.